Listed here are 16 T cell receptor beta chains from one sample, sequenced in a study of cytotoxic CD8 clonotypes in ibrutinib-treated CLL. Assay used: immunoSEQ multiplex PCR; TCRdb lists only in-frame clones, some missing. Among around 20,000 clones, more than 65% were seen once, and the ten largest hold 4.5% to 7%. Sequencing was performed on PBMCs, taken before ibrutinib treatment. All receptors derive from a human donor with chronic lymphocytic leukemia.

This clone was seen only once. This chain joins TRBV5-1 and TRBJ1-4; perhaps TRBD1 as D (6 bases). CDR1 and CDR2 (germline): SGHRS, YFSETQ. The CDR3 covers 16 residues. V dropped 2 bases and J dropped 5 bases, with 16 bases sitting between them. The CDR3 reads CASSLGGSGPNEKLFF. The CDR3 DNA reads TGCGCCAGCAGCTTAGGGGGATCCGGCCCCAATGAAAAACTGTTTTTT.

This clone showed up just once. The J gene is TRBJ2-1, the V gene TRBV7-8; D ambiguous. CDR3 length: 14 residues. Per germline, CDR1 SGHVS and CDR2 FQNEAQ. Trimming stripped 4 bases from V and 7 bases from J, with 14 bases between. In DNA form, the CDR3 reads TGTGCCAGCAGCTCTCAGCGTGGTAAAAATGAGCAGTTCTTC. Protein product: CASSSQRGKNEQFF.

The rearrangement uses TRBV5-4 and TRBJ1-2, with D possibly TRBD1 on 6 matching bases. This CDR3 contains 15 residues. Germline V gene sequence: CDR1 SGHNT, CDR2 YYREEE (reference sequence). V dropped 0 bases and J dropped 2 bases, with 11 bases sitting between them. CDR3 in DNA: TGTGCCAGCAGCTTGGTCGGGGGGCTGAACTATGGCTACACCTTC. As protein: CASSLVGGLNYGYTF.

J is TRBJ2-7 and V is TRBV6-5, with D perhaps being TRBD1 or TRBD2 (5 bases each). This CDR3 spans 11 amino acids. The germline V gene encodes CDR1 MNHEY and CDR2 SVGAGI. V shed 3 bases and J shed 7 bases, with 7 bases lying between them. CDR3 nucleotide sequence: TGTGCCAGCAGTTATGGGGGTGAGCAGTACTTC. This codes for CASSYGGEQYF.

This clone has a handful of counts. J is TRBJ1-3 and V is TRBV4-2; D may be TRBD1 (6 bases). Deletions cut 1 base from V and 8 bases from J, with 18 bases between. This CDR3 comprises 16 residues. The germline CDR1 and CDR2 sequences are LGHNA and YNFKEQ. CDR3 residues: CASSQVSGTITDTIYF. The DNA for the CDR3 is TGTGCCAGCAGCCAAGTCTCCGGGACAATAACCGACACCATATATTTT.

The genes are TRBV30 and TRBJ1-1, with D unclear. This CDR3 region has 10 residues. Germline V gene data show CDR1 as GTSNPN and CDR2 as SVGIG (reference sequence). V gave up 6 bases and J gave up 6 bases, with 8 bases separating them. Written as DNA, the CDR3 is TGTGCCTGTCGTTGGCCTGAAGCTTTCTTT. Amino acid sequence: CACRWPEAFF.

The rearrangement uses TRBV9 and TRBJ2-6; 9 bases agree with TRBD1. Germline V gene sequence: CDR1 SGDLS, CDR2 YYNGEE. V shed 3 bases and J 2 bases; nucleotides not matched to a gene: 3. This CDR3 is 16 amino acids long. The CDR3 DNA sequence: TGTGCCAGCAGCGCCAGACAGGGGGCTGGGGCCAACGTCCTGACTTTC. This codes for CASSARQGAGANVLTF.

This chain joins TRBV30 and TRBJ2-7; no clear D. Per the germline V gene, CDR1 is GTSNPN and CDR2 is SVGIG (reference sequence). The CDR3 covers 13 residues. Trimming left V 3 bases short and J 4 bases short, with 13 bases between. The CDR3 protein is CAWSVGVLYEQYF. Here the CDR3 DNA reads TGTGCCTGGAGCGTTGGGGTTTTATACGAGCAGTACTTC.

The CDR3 region has the DNA TGTGCCATCAGTGAGGGGCCCAGGGAAGCTTTCTTT. It specifies CAISEGPREAFF. V and J are TRBV10-3 and TRBJ1-1, with D unresolved. The V gene lost 2 bases and the J gene lost 8 bases, with 9 bases spanning the gap. The CDR3 is 12 amino acids. Looked up from germline, CDR1 is ENHRY and CDR2 is SYGVKD.

DNA for the CDR3: TGTGCCAGCAAGGCCCGGGGGGCCTACGAGCAGTACTTC. Protein sequence: CASKARGAYEQYF. The chain is built from TRBV5-4 and TRBJ2-7; 7 bases agree with TRBD2. The CDR3 contains 13 residues. Germline V gene sequence: CDR1 SGHNT, CDR2 YYREEE (reference sequence). With V trimmed by 6 bases and J by 2 bases, 5 bases remained unmatched.

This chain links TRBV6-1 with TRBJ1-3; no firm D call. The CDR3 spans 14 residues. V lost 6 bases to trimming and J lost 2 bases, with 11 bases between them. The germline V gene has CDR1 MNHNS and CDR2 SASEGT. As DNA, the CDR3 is TGTGCCAGCAGCCTACCAATGCCTGGAAACACCATATATTTT. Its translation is CASSLPMPGNTIYF.

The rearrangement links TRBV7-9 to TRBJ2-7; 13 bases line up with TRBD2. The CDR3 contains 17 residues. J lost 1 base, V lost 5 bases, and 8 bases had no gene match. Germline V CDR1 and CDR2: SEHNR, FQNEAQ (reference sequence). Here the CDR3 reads CASSPRLAGGPSYEQYF. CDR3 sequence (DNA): TGTGCCAGCAGCCCCCGACTAGCGGGGGGCCCTTCCTACGAGCAGTACTTC.

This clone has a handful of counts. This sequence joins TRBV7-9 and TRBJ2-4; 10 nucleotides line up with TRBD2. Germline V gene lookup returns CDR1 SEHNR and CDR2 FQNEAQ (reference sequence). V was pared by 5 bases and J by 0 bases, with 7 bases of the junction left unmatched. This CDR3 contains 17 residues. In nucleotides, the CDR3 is TGTGCCAGCAGCCGGGCTAGCGGGGGTCTAGCCAAAAACATTCAGTACTTC. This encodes CASSRASGGLAKNIQYF.

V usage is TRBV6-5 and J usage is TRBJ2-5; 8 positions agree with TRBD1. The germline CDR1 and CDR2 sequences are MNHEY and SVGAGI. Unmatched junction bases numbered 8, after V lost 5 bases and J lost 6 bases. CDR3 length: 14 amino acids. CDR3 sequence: CASSPRQGMKTQYF. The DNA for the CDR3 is TGTGCCAGCAGTCCCCGACAGGGGATGAAGACCCAGTACTTC.

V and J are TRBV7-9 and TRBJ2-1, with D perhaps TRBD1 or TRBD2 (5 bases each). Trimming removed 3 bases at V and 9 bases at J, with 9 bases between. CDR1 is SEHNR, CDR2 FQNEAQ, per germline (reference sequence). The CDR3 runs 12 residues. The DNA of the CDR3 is TGTGCCAGCAGCTTGGGGGTTTTTGAGCAGTTCTTC. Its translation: CASSLGVFEQFF.

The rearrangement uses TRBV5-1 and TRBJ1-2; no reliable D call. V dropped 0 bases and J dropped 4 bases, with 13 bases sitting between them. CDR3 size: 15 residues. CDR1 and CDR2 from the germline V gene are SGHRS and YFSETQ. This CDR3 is CASSLGAELAYGYTF. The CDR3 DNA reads TGCGCCAGCAGCTTGGGGGCAGAGCTGGCCTATGGCTACACCTTC. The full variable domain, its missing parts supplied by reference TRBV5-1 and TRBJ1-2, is KAGVTQTPRYLIKTRGQQVTLSCSPISGHRSVSWYQQTPGQGLQFLFEYFSETQRNKGNFPGRFSGRQFSNSRSEMNVSTLELGDSALYLCASSLGAELAYGYTFGSGTRLTVV.